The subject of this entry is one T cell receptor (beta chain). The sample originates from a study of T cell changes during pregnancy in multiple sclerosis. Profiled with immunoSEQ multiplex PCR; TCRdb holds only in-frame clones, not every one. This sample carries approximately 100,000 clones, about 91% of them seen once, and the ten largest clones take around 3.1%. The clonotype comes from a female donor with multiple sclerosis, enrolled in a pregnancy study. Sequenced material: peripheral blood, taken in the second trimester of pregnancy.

The CDR3 nucleotides are TGTGCCAGCAGTCCCGCAGGGGGCGCTGGCTACACCTTC. Protein: CASSPAGGAGYTF. The chain couples TRBV6-5 to TRBJ1-2, with 8 nucleotides matching TRBD1. Looked up from germline, CDR1 is MNHEY and CDR2 is SVGAGI. V gave up 5 bases and J gave up 7 bases; unmatched junction bases: 6. The CDR3 consists of 13 residues.